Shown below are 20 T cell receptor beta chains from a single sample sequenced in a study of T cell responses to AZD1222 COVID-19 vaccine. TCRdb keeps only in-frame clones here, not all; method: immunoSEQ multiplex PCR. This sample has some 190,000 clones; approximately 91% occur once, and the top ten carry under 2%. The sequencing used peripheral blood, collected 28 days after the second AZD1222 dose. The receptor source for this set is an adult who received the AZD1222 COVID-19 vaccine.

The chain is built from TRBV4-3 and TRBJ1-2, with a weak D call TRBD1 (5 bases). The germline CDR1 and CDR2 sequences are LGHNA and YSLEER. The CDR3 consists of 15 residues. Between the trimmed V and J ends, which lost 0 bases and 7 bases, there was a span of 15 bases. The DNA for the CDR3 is TGCGCCAGCAGCCAAGATCCGGGCCAGGGAGGTGGCTACACCTTC. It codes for CASSQDPGQGGGYTF.

CDR3 nucleotides: TGTGCCAGCAGCTCAAGTTTACGGGGGGGCCTAGATACGCAGTATTTT. The encoded protein is CASSSSLRGGLDTQYF. J is TRBJ2-3 and V is TRBV7-9, with 8 bases that match TRBD2. Trimming cost V 4 bases and J 5 bases; bases outside gene matches: 11. Germline CDR1 and CDR2: SEHNR and FQNEAQ (reference sequence). The CDR3 is 16 residues long.

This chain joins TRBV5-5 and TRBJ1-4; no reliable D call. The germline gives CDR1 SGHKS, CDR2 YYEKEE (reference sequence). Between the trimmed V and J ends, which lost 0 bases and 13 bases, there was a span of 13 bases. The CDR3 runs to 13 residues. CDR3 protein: CASSLEGSGRLFF. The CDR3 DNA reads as TGTGCCAGCAGCTTGGAAGGGTCAGGTCGACTGTTTTTT.

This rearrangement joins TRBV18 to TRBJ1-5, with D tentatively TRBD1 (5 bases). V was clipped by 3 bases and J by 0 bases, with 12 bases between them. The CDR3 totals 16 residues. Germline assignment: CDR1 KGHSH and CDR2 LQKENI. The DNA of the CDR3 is TGTGCCAGCTCACCTCCCGGGACCCTTAGCAATCAGCCCCAGCATTTT. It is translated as CASSPPGTLSNQPQHF.

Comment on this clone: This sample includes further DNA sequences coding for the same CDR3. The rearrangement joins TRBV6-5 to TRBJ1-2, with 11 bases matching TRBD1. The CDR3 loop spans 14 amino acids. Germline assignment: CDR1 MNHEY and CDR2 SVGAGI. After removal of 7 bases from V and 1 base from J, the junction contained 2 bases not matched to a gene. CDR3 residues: CASKGQGGNYGYTF. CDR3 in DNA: TGTGCCAGCAAGGGACAGGGGGGTAACTATGGCTACACCTTC.

CDR3 sequence reads: CASSFVLTSGSYYEQYF. The CDR3 DNA reads as TGTGCCAGCAGCTTTGTTCTCACTAGCGGGAGCTATTACGAGCAGTACTTC. The V call is TRBV12-1, the J call TRBJ2-7; the table's D call of TRBD2 was not tested on the DNA. TRBV12-1 is given as a pseudogene. The CDR3 sequence is 17 residues long.

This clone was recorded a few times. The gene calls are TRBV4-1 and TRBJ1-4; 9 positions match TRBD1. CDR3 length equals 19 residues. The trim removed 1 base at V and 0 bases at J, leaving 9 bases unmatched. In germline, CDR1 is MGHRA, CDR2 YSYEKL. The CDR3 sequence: CASSQVLGTGPATNEKLFF. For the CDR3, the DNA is TGCGCCAGCAGCCAAGTCTTGGGGACAGGGCCCGCAACTAATGAAAAACTGTTTTTT.

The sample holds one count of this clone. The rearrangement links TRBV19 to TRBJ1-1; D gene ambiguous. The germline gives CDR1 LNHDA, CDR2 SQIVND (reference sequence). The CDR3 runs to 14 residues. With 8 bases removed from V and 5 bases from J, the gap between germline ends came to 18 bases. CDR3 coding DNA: TGTGCCAGTGGTCTTAGAGGGTTTGGAACTGAAGCTTTCTTT. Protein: CASGLRGFGTEAFF.

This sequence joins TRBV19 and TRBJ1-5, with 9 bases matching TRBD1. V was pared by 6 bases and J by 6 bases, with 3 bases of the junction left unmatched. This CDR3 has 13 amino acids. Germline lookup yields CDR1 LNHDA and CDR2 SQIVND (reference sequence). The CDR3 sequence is CASSWDRAQPQHF. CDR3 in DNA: TGTGCCAGTAGCTGGGACAGGGCTCAGCCCCAGCATTTT.

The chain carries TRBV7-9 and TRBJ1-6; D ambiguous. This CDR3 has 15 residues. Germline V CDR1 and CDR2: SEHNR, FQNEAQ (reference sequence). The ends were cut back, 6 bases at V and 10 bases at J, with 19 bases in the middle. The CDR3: CASSTDRFGGSPLHF. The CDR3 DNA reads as TGTGCCAGCAGTACCGACCGATTTGGAGGGTCACCCCTCCACTTT.

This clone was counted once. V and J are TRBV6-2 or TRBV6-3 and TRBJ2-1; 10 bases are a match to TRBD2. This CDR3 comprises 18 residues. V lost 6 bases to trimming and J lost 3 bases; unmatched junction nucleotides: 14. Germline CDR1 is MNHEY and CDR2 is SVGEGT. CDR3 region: CASSHLKRAGGHYNEQFF. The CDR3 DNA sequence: TGTGCCAGCAGCCATCTAAAACGAGCGGGGGGGCACTACAATGAGCAGTTCTTC.

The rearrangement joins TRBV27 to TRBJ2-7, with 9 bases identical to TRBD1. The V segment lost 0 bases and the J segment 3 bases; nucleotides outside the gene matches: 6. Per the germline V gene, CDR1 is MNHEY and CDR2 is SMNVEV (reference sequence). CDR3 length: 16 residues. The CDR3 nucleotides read TGTGCCAGCAGTTTATCGACAGGGGGTCCCTACTACGAGCAGTACTTC. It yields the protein CASSLSTGGPYYEQYF.

CDR3 loop: CASRLGGAGANEKLFF. CDR3 nucleotide sequence: TGTGCCAGCAGACTAGGGGGCGCCGGCGCTAATGAAAAACTGTTTTTT. This chain uses TRBV7-9 with TRBJ1-4, with 7 nucleotides matching TRBD1. The trim removed 6 bases at V and 3 bases at J, leaving 10 bases unmatched. CDR1 and CDR2 (germline): SEHNR, FQNEAQ (reference sequence). CDR3 length: 16 residues.

Here the CDR3 DNA reads TGTGCCAGCAGTTACGAGGTGACAATCAGCGAGCAGTACTTC. Translating gives CASSYEVTISEQYF. The rearrangement links TRBV6-2 or TRBV6-3 to TRBJ2-7; no definite D call. Germline loops: CDR1 MNHEY, CDR2 SVGEGT. With 2 bases removed from V and 6 bases from J, the gap between germline ends came to 14 bases. The CDR3 has 14 residues.

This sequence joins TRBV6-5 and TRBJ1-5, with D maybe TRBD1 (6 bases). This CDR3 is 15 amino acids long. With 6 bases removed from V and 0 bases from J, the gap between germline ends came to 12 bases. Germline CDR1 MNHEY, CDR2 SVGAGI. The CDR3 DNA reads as TGTGCCAGCAGCAGAAACAGGGATAGCAATCAGCCCCAGCATTTT. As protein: CASSRNRDSNQPQHF.

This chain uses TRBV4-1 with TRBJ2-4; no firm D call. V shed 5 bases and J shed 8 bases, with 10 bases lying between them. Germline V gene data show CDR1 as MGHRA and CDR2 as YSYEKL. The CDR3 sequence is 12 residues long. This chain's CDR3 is CASSSTRDIQYF. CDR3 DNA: TGCGCCAGCAGCTCGACACGGGACATTCAGTACTTC.

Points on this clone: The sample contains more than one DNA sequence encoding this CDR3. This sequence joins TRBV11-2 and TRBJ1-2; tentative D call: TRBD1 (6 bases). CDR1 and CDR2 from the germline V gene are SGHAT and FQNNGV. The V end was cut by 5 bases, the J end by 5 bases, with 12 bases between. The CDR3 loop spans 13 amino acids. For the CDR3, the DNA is TGTGCCAGCAGCCCGACAGGATCTTATGGCTACACCTTC. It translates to CASSPTGSYGYTF.

CDR3 DNA: TGTGCCAGCAGCTTAGAAGGGACTATCTCCACCGGGGAGCTGTTTTTT. Protein: CASSLEGTISTGELFF. The gene calls are TRBV7-9 and TRBJ2-2; the match to TRBD2 covers 7 bases. With 1 base clipped from V and 4 bases from J, the junction kept 6 bases outside the gene matches. The CDR3 length is 16 residues. Germline V gives CDR1 SEHNR, CDR2 FQNEAQ (reference sequence).

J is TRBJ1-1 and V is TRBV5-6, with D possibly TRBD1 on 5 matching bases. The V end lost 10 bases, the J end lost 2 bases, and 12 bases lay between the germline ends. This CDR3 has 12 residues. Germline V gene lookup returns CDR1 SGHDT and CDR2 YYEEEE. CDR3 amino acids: CASGDGNTEAFF. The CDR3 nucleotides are TGTGCCTCGGGGGACGGTAACACTGAAGCTTTCTTT.

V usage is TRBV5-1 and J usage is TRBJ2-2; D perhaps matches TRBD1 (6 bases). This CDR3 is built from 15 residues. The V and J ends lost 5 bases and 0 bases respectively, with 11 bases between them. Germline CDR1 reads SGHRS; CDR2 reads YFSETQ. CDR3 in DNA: TGCGCCAGCAGGGACAGCTCCTCGAACACCGGGGAGCTGTTTTTT. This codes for CASRDSSSNTGELFF.